This is a list of T cell receptor beta chains from one sample in a study of cytomegalovirus exposure and HLA in healthy donors. The data were produced by immunoSEQ multiplex PCR, yet TCRdb's version contains in-frame clones alone and is incomplete. The profile shows around 130,000 clones, about 66% of them singletons. The sequenced sample consisted of PBMCs. The receptor source for this set is a male donor in good health and CMV-seronegative. CDR3s include the opening cysteine and the closing phenylalanine or tryptophan. The order of the fields is V gene, CDR3 protein.

v_gene: TRBV6-1
CDR3aa: CASRGGRGISPLHF

v_gene: TRBV30
CDR3aa: CAWSVRQLGGYPF

v_gene: TRBV11-1
CDR3aa: CASSLVGTVSYEQYF

v_gene: TRBV6-1
CDR3aa: CASTLRTDTEAFF

v_gene: TRBV7-9
CDR3aa: CASSSTLSGLYGYTF

v_gene: TRBV2
CDR3aa: CASSDPVPGLATDTQYF

v_gene: TRBV11-2
CDR3aa: CASSPSWTSGGETQYF

v_gene: TRBV9
CDR3aa: CASSLTDTQYF

v_gene: TRBV27
CDR3aa: CASTTGGTQYF

v_gene: TRBV11-1
CDR3aa: CASSRGYEQYF

v_gene: TRBV7-9
CDR3aa: CASSLWQGEAFF

v_gene: TRBV5-6
CDR3aa: CASSILQGYEQYF

v_gene: TRBV25-1
CDR3aa: CASTHAGGTYEQYF

v_gene: TRBV5-4
CDR3aa: CASSSGGVNTGELFF

v_gene: TRBV28
CDR3aa: CASSLFQGNTEAFF

v_gene: TRBV7-9
CDR3aa: CASSLRRGPLTNYGYTF

v_gene: TRBV21-1
CDR3aa: CASSRGIQGQPQHF

v_gene: TRBV6-1
CDR3aa: CASSESRGAFLNEQFF

v_gene: TRBV9
CDR3aa: CASGGSGQPQHF

v_gene: TRBV2
CDR3aa: CASSSTRGSGGPGSSYNEQFF

v_gene: TRBV4-1
CDR3aa: CASSQEAVSNQPQHF

v_gene: TRBV2
CDR3aa: CASSALLAASSYNEQFF

v_gene: TRBV18
CDR3aa: CASSPLDREYGYTF

v_gene: TRBV6-6
CDR3aa: CASRDRGPHYEQYF

v_gene: TRBV11-2
CDR3aa: CASRTFGGGRTDTQYF

v_gene: TRBV10-2
CDR3aa: CASMRGAGLVNEQFF

v_gene: TRBV30
CDR3aa: CAYGGGKLTEGYTF

v_gene: TRBV6-5
CDR3aa: CASSPGTGNGYTF

v_gene: TRBV2
CDR3aa: CASSSDWEQYF

v_gene: TRBV29-1
CDR3aa: CSVGAGGNYGYTF

v_gene: TRBV5-5
CDR3aa: CASSESENQPQHF

v_gene: TRBV18
CDR3aa: CASSPNESGQYF

v_gene: TRBV6-1
CDR3aa: CASSDPIRTGLEKLFF

v_gene: TRBV9
CDR3aa: CASSAPGTGGHEQFF

v_gene: TRBV15
CDR3aa: CATSRASRVSPRYGYTF

v_gene: TRBV7-9
CDR3aa: CASSFSGPSGDGYTF

v_gene: TRBV4-3
CDR3aa: CASSQDWGQGDYEQYF

v_gene: TRBV30
CDR3aa: CAWGGGSPLHF

v_gene: TRBV11-2
CDR3aa: CASSPVGGVTLHF

v_gene: TRBV7-9
CDR3aa: CASSLGTGLAYEQYF

v_gene: TRBV5-5
CDR3aa: CASSAWTSGETQYF